These 31 T cell receptor beta chains came from one sample sequenced in a study of human CD4 T cells and Enterobacteriaceae. All CD4+ cells other than CD45RA+CCR7+CD95- naive cells were sorted as memory, over 98% pure. Assay used: immunoSEQ multiplex PCR; TCRdb lists only in-frame clones, some missing. The sample lists 25,000 to 30,000 clones; just under 85% were seen once. Sequencing was performed on memory CD4+ T cells from blood. The origin of the receptors is a human donor in good health.

This chain joins TRBV7-2 and TRBJ2-1; 8 bases are a match to TRBD2. The ends lost 1 base at V and 7 bases at J; junction bases unmatched: 6. The CDR3 length is 15 residues. The germline V gene encodes CDR1 SGHTA and CDR2 FQGNSA. The CDR3 coding sequence is TGTGCCAGCAGCTTAGATAGGACTAGCATTAATGAGCAGTTCTTC. Protein product: CASSLDRTSINEQFF.

This sequence joins TRBV7-9 and TRBJ2-2, with no clear D. The length of the CDR3 is 14 residues. Germline V gives CDR1 SEHNR, CDR2 FQNEAQ (reference sequence). Trimming stripped 5 bases from V and 6 bases from J, with 13 bases between. CDR3 region: CASSLRGAAGELFF. CDR3 sequence (DNA): TGTGCCAGCAGCCTTCGAGGAGCTGCCGGGGAGCTGTTTTTT.

This clone occurred once. The rearrangement links TRBV30 to TRBJ2-2; TRBD2 is a possible D gene (6 bases). The CDR3 covers 13 residues. In germline, CDR1 is GTSNPN, CDR2 SVGIG (reference sequence). V shed 0 bases and J shed 5 bases, with 7 bases lying between them. CDR3 bases: TGTGCCTGGAGTGTTGGGGGGACCGGGGAGCTGTTTTTT. It is translated as CAWSVGGTGELFF.

In DNA, the CDR3 is TGTGCCACCAGCAGAGAAGGGGGGGCAGCCAAAAACATTCAGTACTTC. Encoded protein: CATSREGGAAKNIQYF. V and J are TRBV15 and TRBJ2-4, with D maybe TRBD2 (7 bases). Germline V gene sequence: CDR1 LNHNV, CDR2 YYDKDF (reference sequence). V dropped 0 bases and J dropped 0 bases, with 9 bases sitting between them. This CDR3 comprises 16 residues.

This clone was recorded only once. The chain is built from TRBV5-5 and TRBJ2-7, with 9 bases identical to TRBD2. This CDR3 has 14 residues. V dropped 4 bases and J dropped 6; count of bases not matched to a gene: 8. CDR1 and CDR2 from the germline V gene are SGHKS and YYEKEE (reference sequence). The CDR3 bases are TGTGCCAGCAGCCTCTTCGTTAGCGGGAGCGAGCAGTACTTC. Translating gives CASSLFVSGSEQYF.

The CDR3 DNA sequence: TGTGCCAGCAGTTTAGTGGGTTTTGAAAAACTGTTTTTT. Residues: CASSLVGFEKLFF. The V and J genes are TRBV28 and TRBJ1-4; D is unclear. The germline V and J ends were trimmed by 2 bases and 7 bases, with 8 bases remaining between them. The CDR3 is 13 residues long. Germline-derived CDR1 and CDR2 are MDHEN and SYDVKM.

This clone has just one count. The chain combines TRBV28 with TRBJ2-5; D is ambiguous. The J call is in doubt because the DNA end fits TRBJ2-7 better. Germline V gene data show CDR1 as MDHEN and CDR2 as SYDVKM. The CDR3 runs 12 residues. Here the CDR3 DNA reads TGTGCCAGCAGCGTAACTACGTACGAGCAGTACTTC. Amino acids: CASSVTTYEQYF.

The rearrangement joins TRBV7-3 to TRBJ2-2, with 7 bases lining up with TRBD1. J was trimmed by 3 bases and V by 5 bases; bases with no gene match: 6. Germline V gene lookup returns CDR1 SGHTA and CDR2 FQGTGA. This CDR3 is built from 15 residues. CDR3 DNA sequence: TGTGCCAGCAGCAAAGACAGGGCTGACACCGGGGAGCTGTTTTTT. It translates to CASSKDRADTGELFF.

The chain links TRBV19 to TRBJ1-1; D might be TRBD1 (6 bases). The germline V and J ends were trimmed by 3 bases and 4 bases, with 15 bases remaining between them. From germline, CDR1 is LNHDA and CDR2 SQIVND (reference sequence). The CDR3 is 15 amino acids. CDR3 DNA: TGTGCCAGTAGTATGATGGGGGGGCAGGGCACTGAAGCTTTCTTT. Protein: CASSMMGGQGTEAFF.

V usage is TRBV7-9 and J usage is TRBJ1-1; TRBD1 aligns across 11 bases. The CDR3 runs to 15 residues. CDR1 SEHNR and CDR2 FQNEAQ come from the germline V gene (reference sequence). The junction had 6 bases not matched to a gene; V was cut back by 5 bases and J by 4 bases. The CDR3 here is CASSPPGQGGTEAFF. The CDR3 bases are TGTGCCAGCAGCCCCCCGGGACAGGGGGGCACTGAAGCTTTCTTT.

The J gene is TRBJ2-5, the V gene TRBV19; possible D gene TRBD1, 5 bases. CDR3 length: 13 residues. V lost 5 bases to trimming and J lost 5 bases, with 12 bases between them. CDR1 is LNHDA and CDR2 is SQIVND in the germline V gene (reference sequence). The CDR3 region is CASSVQGRETQYF. The CDR3 nucleotides are TGTGCCAGTAGTGTTCAGGGCCGGGAGACCCAGTACTTC.

The chain couples TRBV11-2 to TRBJ2-7; TRBD1 or TRBD2 may be the D gene (6 bases each). V was cut by 0 bases and J by 5 bases, with 14 bases left in between. CDR1 SGHAT and CDR2 FQNNGV come from the germline V gene. The CDR3 runs 15 residues. The CDR3, as DNA: TGTGCCAGCAGCTTAGAAGGGCAGGGGAGGAACGAGCAGTACTTC. It yields the protein CASSLEGQGRNEQYF.

Points on this clone: The limits of the CDR3 on the DNA are not certain, so only TCRdb's listed CDR3 is given. J is TRBJ1-5 and V is TRBV5-4. Germline V gene data show CDR1 as SGHNT and CDR2 as YYREEE (reference sequence). The length of the CDR3 is 16 amino acids, counting both ends. CDR3 in amino acids: CASSFGPGANNQPQHF.

The chain carries TRBV7-9 and TRBJ2-1; D unclear. V was cut by 5 bases and J by 7 bases, with 18 bases left in between. This CDR3 region has 15 residues. Germline V gene sequence: CDR1 SEHNR, CDR2 FQNEAQ (reference sequence). DNA of the CDR3: TGTGCCAGCAGCCCTGGGCCCTACGGGTGGAATGAGCAGTTCTTC. Its protein product is CASSPGPYGWNEQFF.

The chain recombines TRBV11-2 with TRBJ2-7; D is uncertain. V gave up 5 bases and J gave up 2 bases, with 13 bases separating them. This CDR3 has 14 amino acids. CDR1 and CDR2 (germline): SGHAT, FQNNGV. CDR3 DNA sequence: TGTGCCAGCAGCGACTCCGAAGAGGCCTACGAGCAGTACTTC. This gives the protein CASSDSEEAYEQYF.

The table lists this clone with a few counts. V gene TRBV19 combines with J gene TRBJ2-2, with 7 bases identical to TRBD1. The V segment lost 3 bases and the J segment 3 bases; nucleotides outside the gene matches: 4. Germline lookup yields CDR1 LNHDA and CDR2 SQIVND (reference sequence). CDR3 length: 15 residues. DNA of the CDR3: TGTGCCAGTAGTATTCGTGGGACAGACACCGGGGAGCTGTTTTTT. This gives the protein CASSIRGTDTGELFF.

The V call is TRBV30, the J call TRBJ1-2, with 9 bases identical to TRBD1. Germline CDR1 is GTSNPN and CDR2 is SVGIG (reference sequence). After removal of 0 bases from V and 6 bases from J, the junction contained 5 bases not matched to a gene. The CDR3 loop spans 14 amino acids. The DNA of the CDR3 is TGTGCCTGGAGTGTACAACAGGGGGCAAATGGCTACACCTTC. Its translation: CAWSVQQGANGYTF.

The chain links TRBV18 to TRBJ2-7; 7 nucleotides match TRBD1. The trim removed 3 bases at V and 7 bases at J, leaving 3 bases unmatched. Germline CDR1 is KGHSH and CDR2 is LQKENI. This CDR3 is built from 12 residues. This chain's CDR3 is CASSPLQGEQYF. CDR3 nucleotide sequence: TGTGCCAGCTCACCTTTACAGGGGGAGCAGTACTTC.

The chain recombines TRBV5-1 with TRBJ1-2, with 10 bases lining up with TRBD1. Germline V gene data show CDR1 as SGHRS and CDR2 as YFSETQ. The CDR3 length is 15 residues. Trimming cost V 4 bases and J 1 base; bases outside gene matches: 4. The DNA for the CDR3 is TGCGCCAGCAGCAGGGGACAGGGGTTTAACTATGGCTACACCTTC. Its translation is CASSRGQGFNYGYTF.

This clone was observed a single time. This rearrangement joins TRBV7-3 to TRBJ2-3; D possibly corresponds to TRBD1 (6 bases). Germline CDR1 is SGHTA and CDR2 is FQGTGA. CDR3 length: 14 amino acids. V lost 6 bases, J lost 3 bases, and 13 bases lay in between. The CDR3 DNA follows: TGTGCCAGCAGTCCGGGACATGTGACAGATACGCAGTATTTT. Protein: CASSPGHVTDTQYF. Full variable domain (outside the CDR3, taken from reference TRBV7-3 and TRBJ2-3): GAGVSQTPSNKVTEKGKYVELRCDPISGHTALYWYRQSLGQGPEFLIYFQGTGAADDSGLPNDRFFAVRPEGSVSTLKIQRTERGDSAVYLCASSPGHVTDTQYFGPGTRLTVL.

The V call is TRBV28, the J call TRBJ2-5; TRBD2 is a possible D gene (6 bases). The length of the CDR3 is 13 residues. In germline, CDR1 is MDHEN, CDR2 SYDVKM. Trimming cost V 8 bases and J 7 bases, with 17 bases left between them. The CDR3 region has the DNA TGTGCCAGCTCTTCTGGGGGGAAGGGGACCCAGTACTTC. Its translation is CASSSGGKGTQYF.

The V gene is TRBV5-1, the J gene TRBJ2-2, with D uncertain. V shed 0 bases and J shed 1 base, with 10 bases lying between them. The germline V gene encodes CDR1 SGHRS and CDR2 YFSETQ. This CDR3 is built from 16 residues. CDR3 loop: CASSLANTRNTGELFF. In nucleotides, the CDR3 is TGCGCCAGCAGCTTGGCCAACACAAGGAACACCGGGGAGCTGTTTTTT. Full variable domain (rest looked up from reference TRBV5-1 and TRBJ2-2): KAGVTQTPRYLIKTRGQQVTLSCSPISGHRSVSWYQQTPGQGLQFLFEYFSETQRNKGNFPGRFSGRQFSNSRSEMNVSTLELGDSALYLCASSLANTRNTGELFFGEGSRLTVL.

The V call is TRBV7-3, the J call TRBJ2-7; 7 nucleotides align to TRBD1. Trimming removed 5 bases from V and 5 bases from J; junction bases left unmatched: 6. The CDR3 has 13 residues. The germline gives CDR1 SGHTA, CDR2 FQGTGA. Here the CDR3 reads CASSQETGNEQYF. The CDR3 DNA sequence: TGTGCCAGCAGCCAGGAGACAGGGAACGAGCAGTACTTC.

This chain connects TRBV6-6 to TRBJ2-2; D may be TRBD1 or TRBD2 (6 bases each). With 0 bases removed from V and 2 bases from J, the gap between germline ends came to 10 bases. This CDR3 has 16 amino acids. The germline gives CDR1 MNHNY, CDR2 SVGAGI (reference sequence). This CDR3 reads CASSYSTGANTGELFF. In DNA, the CDR3 is TGTGCCAGCAGTTACTCGACGGGGGCAAACACCGGGGAGCTGTTTTTT.

The rearrangement joins TRBV18 to TRBJ2-2; 8 bases map to TRBD2. CDR3 length: 15 amino acids. V was clipped by 10 bases and J by 6 bases; unmatched bases: 13. The germline V gene has CDR1 KGHSH and CDR2 LQKENI. CDR3: CATPRSGSRAGELFF. As DNA, the CDR3 is TGTGCCACCCCCCGGAGCGGGAGTCGTGCCGGGGAGCTGTTTTTT.

In DNA, the CDR3 is TGTGCCAGTAGTCCCTTTCTCGCGTCGAGGAAGGGGACCCAGTACTTC. Encoded protein: CASSPFLASRKGTQYF. The chain couples TRBV19 to TRBJ2-5; no firm D call. The V end lost 5 bases, the J end lost 7 bases, and 23 bases lay between the germline ends. The CDR3 length is 16 residues. CDR1 and CDR2 from the germline V gene are LNHDA and SQIVND (reference sequence).

V usage is TRBV4-1 and J usage is TRBJ2-2, with 7 bases fitting TRBD2. V shed 6 bases, J shed 6 bases, and the junction held 16 bases outside the gene matches. The germline gives CDR1 MGHRA, CDR2 YSYEKL. The CDR3 runs to 17 residues. Written as DNA, the CDR3 is TGCGCCAGCAGGGCAATTCCGGGACTAAAGGACGCCGGGGAGCTGTTTTTT. Residues: CASRAIPGLKDAGELFF.

The chain combines TRBV7-3 with TRBJ2-7, with D possibly TRBD1 on 6 matching bases. The CDR3 runs 13 residues. The V end was cut by 3 bases, the J end by 6 bases, with 12 bases between. Germline CDR1 is SGHTA and CDR2 is FQGTGA. The CDR3 nucleotides read TGTGCCAGCAGCTTGGCAGGGGCGCCCGAGCAGTACTTC. Protein product: CASSLAGAPEQYF. Based on the CDR3 plus reference TRBV7-3 and TRBJ2-7, the full variable domain is GAGVSQTPSNKVTEKGKYVELRCDPISGHTALYWYRQSLGQGPEFLIYFQGTGAADDSGLPNDRFFAVRPEGSVSTLKIQRTERGDSAVYLCASSLAGAPEQYFGPGTRLTVT.

This clone has only one observation. The chain combines TRBV7-7 with TRBJ2-1; 10 nucleotides align to TRBD2. The CDR3 has 16 amino acids. The J segment lost 6 bases and the V segment lost 1 base, leaving 6 bases of the junction unmatched. Germline-derived CDR1 and CDR2 are SSHAT and FNYEAQ (reference sequence). CDR3 protein: CASSLVQREGPNEQFF. In DNA form, the CDR3 reads TGTGCCAGCAGCTTAGTTCAGCGGGAGGGCCCCAATGAGCAGTTCTTC.

This rearrangement joins TRBV6-1 to TRBJ1-2; D ambiguous. V was pared by 11 bases and J by 9 bases, with 22 bases between. The CDR3 is 13 residues long. CDR1 is MNHNS and CDR2 is SASEGT in the germline V gene. CDR3 sequence reads: CASSSGPPGSYTF. In DNA, the CDR3 is TGTGCCTCCTCCAGCGGCCCGCCCGGAAGCTACACCTTC.

In its sample, this clone ranks as medium-sized. The J gene is TRBJ2-3, the V gene TRBV10-3; D remains unclear. The V end was cut by 7 bases, the J end by 7 bases, with 18 bases between. The CDR3 runs to 14 residues. Germline assignment: CDR1 ENHRY and CDR2 SYGVKD. CDR3 sequence reads: CAITPDRDINTQYF. As DNA, the CDR3 is TGTGCCATCACCCCCGATAGGGATATAAATACGCAGTATTTT.